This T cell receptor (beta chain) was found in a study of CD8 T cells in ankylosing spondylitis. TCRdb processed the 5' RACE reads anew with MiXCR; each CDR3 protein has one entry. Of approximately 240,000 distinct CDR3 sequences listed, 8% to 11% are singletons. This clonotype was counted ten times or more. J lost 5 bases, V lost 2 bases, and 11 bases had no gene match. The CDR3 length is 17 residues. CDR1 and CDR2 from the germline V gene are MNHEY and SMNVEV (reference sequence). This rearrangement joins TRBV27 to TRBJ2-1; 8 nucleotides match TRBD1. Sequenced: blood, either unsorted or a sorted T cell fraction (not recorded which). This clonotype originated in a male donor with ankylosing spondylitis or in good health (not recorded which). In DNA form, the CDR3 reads TGTGCCAGCAGTTTACAATACCAGGGGGCTGGGAACAATGAGCAGTTCTTC. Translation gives CASSLQYQGAGNNEQFF.